These T cell receptor beta chains were read from a single sample in a study of blood T cell repertoires in COVID-19. Some clones are missing from TCRdb's copy, which holds only in-frame ones; the method was immunoSEQ multiplex PCR. Of about 140,000 clones listed, about nine tenths are singletons. Sequencing used peripheral blood. The receptors shown here come from a human donor in a cohort sampled during active COVID-19. Each CDR3 is given with its conserved first and last residue. The D gene is left open where the match is weak. Size values are once, few and many counts, or a class for expanded clones, and some rows have none.

clone_size	d_call	v_call	j_call	cdr3_aa	cdr3_nt
NA	NA	TRBV23-1	TRBJ1-5	CASSQSTTVETGDNQPQHF	TGCGCCAGCAGTCAATCGACGACGGTGGAGACAGGTGACAATCAGCCCCAGCATTTT
NA	NA	TRBV18	TRBJ2-5	CASSPGPGETQYF	TGTGCCAGCTCACCAGGTCCCGGGGAGACCCAGTACTTC
NA	NA	TRBV5-4	TRBJ2-1	CATHSQASSYNEQFF	TGTGCCACCCACTCCCAGGCGAGCTCCTACAATGAGCAGTTCTTC
few	TRBD1	TRBV5-6	TRBJ1-2	CASSPGTAGYTF	TGTGCCAGCAGCCCCGGGACAGCTGGCTACACCTTC
once	NA	TRBV19	TRBJ2-4	CASSIRRDPKNIQYF	TGTGCCAGTAGTATTAGGAGGGACCCTAAAAACATTCAGTACTTC
NA	NA	TRBV1	TRBJ2-1	CTSSPHGTSPYNEQFF	TGCACCAGCAGCCCCCACGGGACTAGCCCTTACAATGAGCAGTTCTTC
NA	NA	TRBV7-2	TRBJ2-3	CASSLALGGTDTQYF	TGTGCCAGCAGCTTAGCGCTAGGCGGGACAGATACGCAGTATTTT
NA	TRBD1	TRBV6-5	TRBJ2-5	CASRPRGPGETQYF	TGTGCCAGCAGGCCCAGGGGGCCCGGGGAGACCCAGTACTTC
NA	NA	TRBV12-3/TRBV12-4	TRBJ1-5	CASSPGGPPQHF	TGTGCCAGCAGCCCCGGGGGGCCGCCCCAGCATTTT
NA	TRBD1	TRBV7-2	TRBJ2-7	CASSLAGTGLEQYF	TGTGCCAGCAGCTTAGCTGGGACAGGGCTTGAGCAGTACTTC
NA	TRBD1	TRBV27	TRBJ1-5	CASSSDRVQPQHF	TGTGCCAGCAGTTCCGACAGGGTTCAGCCCCAGCATTTT
NA	NA	TRBV18	TRBJ1-5	CASSPQRGQPQHF	TGTGCCAGCTCACCCCAAAGAGGGCAGCCCCAGCATTTT
NA	TRBD1	TRBV27	TRBJ2-1	CASSLDRGQNEQFF	TGTGCCAGCAGTTTGGACAGGGGGCAAAATGAGCAGTTCTTC
NA	NA	TRBV21-1	TRBJ2-5	CASSKVGTGLKETQYF	TGTGCCAGCAGCAAAGTAGGGACAGGGTTGAAAGAGACCCAGTACTTC
NA	NA	TRBV21-1	TRBJ1-3	CASSKVGRVVKNSGNTIYF	TGTGCCAGCAGCAAAGTCGGTCGGGTTGTGAAAAACTCTGGAAACACCATATATTTT
NA	TRBD1	TRBV5-6	TRBJ2-1	CASSPPGQGINEQFF	TGTGCCAGCAGCCCGCCGGGACAGGGGATCAATGAGCAGTTCTTC
NA	TRBD2	TRBV9	TRBJ2-1	CASSVSGGAPNEQFF	TGTGCCAGCAGCGTTTCCGGGGGGGCCCCCAATGAGCAGTTCTTC
NA	NA	TRBV29-1	TRBJ1-3	CSVETFTGGNTIYF	TGCAGCGTTGAGACCTTCACGGGAGGAAACACCATATATTTT
NA	NA	TRBV7-2	TRBJ1-2	CASSPQEGRRVGYTF	TGTGCCAGCAGCCCCCAGGAAGGGCGCAGGGTAGGCTACACCTTC
NA	TRBD1	TRBV7-3	TRBJ2-3	CASSYRDSSTDTQYF	TGTGCCAGCAGCTACCGGGACAGTAGCACAGATACGCAGTATTTT